The 10 T cell receptor beta chains presented below share a single source sample, sequenced in a study of beta chain features in type 1 diabetes. Reverse transcribing all isolated RNA meant expressed TCRB transcripts were sequenced. The repertoire was sequenced with immunoSEQ multiplex PCR; TCRdb's copy has only in-frame clones and lacks some. This sample has hundreds of thousands of clones, with 14% found just once. Sequencing input: naive CD4+ T cells from blood. The receptors here all came from a woman aged 40 to 50 in good health.

This clone was seen more than once but under ten times. This chain uses TRBV25-1 with TRBJ1-1; 9 positions match TRBD1. The length of the CDR3 is 17 residues. Germline V gene data show CDR1 as MGHDK and CDR2 as SYGVNS. V gave up 6 bases and J gave up 4 bases; unmatched junction bases: 15. DNA of the CDR3: TGTGCCAGCAGGGGATTGACAGGGGGTTATCTAGGCACTGAAGCTTTCTTT. Its translation: CASRGLTGGYLGTEAFF.

This clone showed up just a few times. The chain links TRBV10-1 to TRBJ2-5, with 10 bases aligning to TRBD2. CDR1 is WNHNN, CDR2 SYGVQD, per germline (reference sequence). This CDR3 is 14 amino acids long. V gave up 9 bases and J gave up 2 bases; unmatched junction bases: 6. In DNA, the CDR3 is TGCGCCAGACGGACTAGCGGTCAACAAGAGACCCAGTACTTC. It encodes CARRTSGQQETQYF.

This clone appeared a few times. The chain recombines TRBV6-1 with TRBJ1-4; D is unclear. The CDR3 has 13 residues. V dropped 8 bases and J dropped 4 bases, with 11 bases sitting between them. CDR1 is MNHNS and CDR2 is SASEGT in the germline V gene. CDR3 sequence reads: CASGGRLNEKLFF. The CDR3 nucleotides read TGTGCCAGCGGCGGGAGGCTTAATGAAAAACTGTTTTTT.

This clone was seen only a few times. The chain employs TRBV28 and TRBJ1-5; 9 bases are shared with TRBD1. Losses at the gene ends were 4 bases for V and 5 bases for J; bases not matched to a gene: 3. CDR1 is MDHEN and CDR2 is SYDVKM in the germline V gene. The CDR3 is 14 amino acids. This CDR3 reads CASSSGTGYQPQHF. In nucleotides, the CDR3 is TGTGCCAGCAGTTCCGGGACAGGGTATCAGCCCCAGCATTTT.

The chain couples TRBV7-9 to TRBJ2-3, with a weak D call TRBD1 (6 bases). The V gene's germline CDR1 is SEHNR and CDR2 FQNEAQ (reference sequence). The V end lost 4 bases, the J end lost 0 bases, and 14 bases lay between the germline ends. CDR3 length: 16 amino acids. CDR3 DNA: TGTGCCAGCAGCTGGCGGAGGCAGGGGAGCACAGATACGCAGTATTTT. Its translation: CASSWRRQGSTDTQYF.

This clone occurred a few times. CDR3 region: CSVEDRSQEGGYTF. The CDR3 coding sequence is TGCAGCGTTGAAGATCGCTCCCAAGAGGGTGGCTACACCTTC. The chain couples TRBV29-1 to TRBJ1-2, with D unresolved. Germline CDR1 and CDR2: SQVTM and ANQGSEA. The CDR3 contains 14 residues. V was shortened by 0 bases and J by 7 bases, with 15 bases between the two germline ends.

This clone was detected a few times. The rearrangement uses TRBV5-4 and TRBJ2-3; a weak D match, TRBD2 (6 bases). V lost 4 bases, J lost 8 bases, and 20 bases lay in between. Germline V gives CDR1 SGHNT, CDR2 YYREEE (reference sequence). CDR3 length: 15 residues. The CDR3 here is CASSPWGTQTATQYF. CDR3 in DNA: TGTGCCAGCAGCCCTTGGGGGACTCAAACTGCTACGCAGTATTTT.

V gene TRBV15 combines with J gene TRBJ2-3; 8 nucleotides agree with TRBD1. After removal of 2 bases from V and 4 bases from J, the junction contained 8 bases not matched to a gene. CDR1 and CDR2 (germline): LNHNV, YYDKDF (reference sequence). This CDR3 is 16 amino acids long. CDR3 residues: CATSRRQGALADTQYF. Here the CDR3 DNA reads TGTGCCACCAGCAGAAGGCAGGGGGCTCTCGCAGATACGCAGTATTTT.

The chain couples TRBV5-8 to TRBJ1-2; D call uncertain. CDR1 is SGHTS, CDR2 YDEGEE, per germline. The CDR3 consists of 14 residues. Trimming pared 0 bases from V and 7 bases from J, leaving 13 bases between. CDR3 sequence (DNA): TGTGCCAGCAGCTTGGACAGAATGTACGGTGGCTACACCTTC. This translates into CASSLDRMYGGYTF.

The chain uses TRBV7-6 and TRBJ1-5, with 7 bases aligning to TRBD1. With 0 bases clipped from V and 9 bases from J, the junction kept 8 bases outside the gene matches. Looked up from germline, CDR1 is SGHVS and CDR2 is FNYEAQ. The length of the CDR3 is 15 residues. The CDR3 spells CASSLAVEAGGPQHF. The CDR3 region has the DNA TGTGCCAGCAGCTTAGCTGTCGAGGCAGGGGGGCCCCAGCATTTT.